One sample yielded the 4 T cell receptor beta chains listed below, sequenced in a study of blood T cell repertoires in COVID-19. The data were produced by immunoSEQ multiplex PCR, yet TCRdb's version contains in-frame clones alone and is incomplete. The sample contains around 84,000 clones, over 70% of which appear only once. Sequenced material: peripheral blood. The receptor source for this set is a man between 45 and 60 years old with active or convalescent COVID-19.

This chain links TRBV7-2 with TRBJ2-5; D is possibly TRBD2 (6 bases). The CDR3 loop spans 17 amino acids. Germline assignment: CDR1 SGHTA and CDR2 FQGNSA. V shed 5 bases and J shed 4 bases, with 23 bases lying between them. CDR3 nucleotide sequence: TGTGCCAGCAGCCCGACCCCGTGGGACTCCCTCGGAGAGACCCAGTACTTC. Translating it yields CASSPTPWDSLGETQYF. The variable domain in full, with the rest retrieved from reference TRBV7-2 and TRBJ2-5, is GAGVSQSPSNKVTEKGKDVELRCDPISGHTALYWYRQSLGQGLEFLIYFQGNSAPDKSGLPSDRFSAERTGGSVSTLTIQRTQQEDSAVYLCASSPTPWDSLGETQYFGPGTRLLVL.

This clone was recorded at least ten times. The chain uses TRBV5-1 and TRBJ1-6; a weak D match, TRBD1 (6 bases). This CDR3 comprises 15 residues. The V gene lost 0 bases and the J gene lost 8 bases, with 12 bases spanning the gap. Germline CDR1 and CDR2: SGHRS and YFSETQ. The CDR3 DNA sequence: TGCGCCAGCAGCTTGGAGCCAGGGGAAGATTCACCCCTCCACTTT. Encoded protein: CASSLEPGEDSPLHF.

This clone was seen a few times. The chain uses TRBV5-5 and TRBJ2-3; 9 positions match TRBD2. Germline-derived CDR1 and CDR2 are SGHKS and YYEKEE (reference sequence). The CDR3 has 17 amino acids. The junction had 10 bases not matched to a gene; V was cut back by 0 bases and J by 5 bases. CDR3 region: CASSLGIGSGGGDTQYF. Here the CDR3 DNA reads TGTGCCAGCAGCTTGGGAATCGGTAGCGGGGGAGGAGATACGCAGTATTTT.

The chain combines TRBV2 with TRBJ1-4, with TRBD1 matching 9 bases. This CDR3 comprises 13 residues. Germline loops: CDR1 SNHLY, CDR2 FYNNEI. V was pared by 11 bases and J by 3 bases, with 4 bases of the junction left unmatched. The CDR3 spells CAGQGLPNEKLFF. CDR3 bases: TGTGCCGGACAGGGGTTACCTAATGAAAAACTGTTTTTT.